The clone carrying this TCR beta chain was counted a few times. The data stem from a study of blood T cell repertoires in COVID-19. Using immunoSEQ multiplex PCR, the repertoire was profiled, and TCRdb retains in-frame clones only, with some absent. Of fewer than 350,000 clones in the sample, almost 90% were seen once. Germline V gene sequence: CDR1 LGHNA, CDR2 YSLEER. The CDR3 contains 15 residues. V lost 5 bases, J lost 4 bases, and 7 bases stayed unmatched. The TCR sequence derives from a woman aged 18-30 years with acute COVID-19. The chain joins TRBV4-3 to TRBJ2-1; 8 bases are a match to TRBD2. The sequenced sample was PBMCs or T cells enriched from blood (not recorded which). In nucleotides, the CDR3 is TGCGCCAGCAGCTTGGGTAGCGGGATATACAATGAGCAGTTCTTC. Translation gives CASSLGSGIYNEQFF.